Each of the 21 T cell receptor beta chains below was sequenced from the same sample in a study of CD8 T cells in Susac syndrome (dated by TCRdb to the late 2010s). The library was obtained by the immunoSEQ multiplex PCR assay. RNA was extracted using the RNeasy kit, and roughly 0.5 to 1 ug of the RNA was reverse transcribed with random hexamers. TCRdb itself trimmed the public reads at Q25 with fastp, ran MiXCR and retained productive beta chains. Each entry is one CDR3 protein sequence, shown with its most common DNA and genes. In this sample the table shows roughly 150,000 distinct CDR3 sequences, 85% to 95% of which occur a single time. The leading ten clones occupy roughly 0.21% of the sample. Sequenced input: CD8+ T cells from PBMCs. All receptors derive from a human donor with multiple sclerosis.

This clonotype came up once. This chain links TRBV5-1 with TRBJ2-6; 10 bases agree with TRBD1. V gave up 3 bases and J gave up 0 bases; unmatched junction bases: 3. The CDR3 covers 17 residues. Germline V gene lookup returns CDR1 SGHRS and CDR2 YFSETQ. The CDR3 is CASSYWDRGSGANVLTF. The CDR3 DNA follows: TGCGCCAGCAGCTACTGGGACAGGGGCTCTGGGGCCAACGTCCTGACTTTC.

This sequence joins TRBV6-2 or TRBV6-3 and TRBJ2-2; D may be TRBD2 (6 bases). Trimming took 6 bases from V and 3 from J, leaving 14 bases between them. The CDR3 runs 15 residues. The V gene's germline CDR1 is MNHEY and CDR2 SVGEGT. The CDR3 loop reads CASRDEREDTGELFF. DNA for the CDR3: TGTGCCAGCAGGGACGAGAGGGAGGACACCGGGGAGCTGTTTTTT.

The chain is built from TRBV29-1 and TRBJ1-2; 7 bases are shared with TRBD1. This CDR3 has 12 amino acids. The junction had 6 bases not matched to a gene; V was cut back by 4 bases and J by 7 bases. Germline assignment: CDR1 SQVTM and CDR2 ANQGSEA. The chain's CDR3 is CSVATGEIGYTF. CDR3 nucleotide sequence: TGCAGCGTTGCCACAGGGGAAATTGGCTACACCTTC.

The table lists this clonotype with a count of one. The chain employs TRBV25-1 and TRBJ1-3, with a possible D match to TRBD1 (6 bases). The V end was cut by 4 bases, the J end by 0 bases, with 7 bases between. This CDR3 spans 14 amino acids. CDR1 and CDR2 (germline): MGHDK, SYGVNS. The chain's CDR3 is CASSGTASGNTIYF. The CDR3 region has the DNA TGTGCCAGCAGTGGGACAGCCTCTGGAAACACCATATATTTT.

V and J are TRBV13 and TRBJ1-2; the D is unclear. The V gene's germline CDR1 is PRHDT and CDR2 FYEKMQ (reference sequence). V lost 0 bases, J lost 8 bases, and 10 bases lay in between. CDR3 length: 13 residues. The CDR3 coding sequence is TGTGCCAGCAGCTTAGGCCGGGGAGGGGGCTACACCTTC. This sequence encodes CASSLGRGGGYTF.

The chain links TRBV20-1 to TRBJ2-7; D possibly corresponds to TRBD1 (5 bases). Germline CDR1 and CDR2: DFQATT and SNEGSKA (reference sequence). Trimming took off 5 bases at V and 0 bases at J, with 11 bases between the two ends. The CDR3 is 13 amino acids. The CDR3 region has the DNA TGCAGTGCTCAACAGGAAAGCTCCTACGAGCAGTACTTC. It translates to CSAQQESSYEQYF.

V usage is TRBV7-3 and J usage is TRBJ2-3, with 9 bases lining up with TRBD2. The CDR3 is 16 amino acids. The V segment lost 1 base and the J segment 1 base; nucleotides outside the gene matches: 3. CDR1 and CDR2 from the germline V gene are SGHTA and FQGTGA. The CDR3 bases are TGTGCCAGCAGCTTAAGCCGGACTAGCGGCACAGATACGCAGTATTTT. Its protein is CASSLSRTSGTDTQYF. Looking up the rest from reference TRBV7-3 and TRBJ2-3 gives the full variable domain: GAGVSQTPSNKVTEKGKYVELRCDPISGHTALYWYRQSLGQGPEFLIYFQGTGAADDSGLPNDRFFAVRPEGSVSTLKIQRTERGDSAVYLCASSLSRTSGTDTQYFGPGTRLTVL.

The J gene is TRBJ2-4, the V gene TRBV3-1; D ambiguous. Trimming took off 0 bases at V and 2 bases at J, with 14 bases between the two ends. Germline lookup yields CDR1 LGHDT and CDR2 YNNKEL (reference sequence). The CDR3 covers 17 residues. CDR3 region: CASSQDHPLNPKNIQYF. CDR3 sequence (DNA): TGTGCCAGCAGCCAAGATCACCCTCTTAACCCCAAAAACATTCAGTACTTC.

V usage is TRBV3-1 and J usage is TRBJ2-1, with D perhaps TRBD1 or TRBD2 (5 bases each). The CDR3 covers 12 residues. Germline V CDR1 and CDR2: LGHDT, YNNKEL (reference sequence). V gave up 2 bases and J gave up 9 bases, with 8 bases separating them. CDR3 sequence (DNA): TGTGCCAGCAGCCAACAGGGAGCTGAGCAGTTCTTC. Residues: CASSQQGAEQFF.

J is TRBJ1-2 and V is TRBV20-1; the match to TRBD1 covers 9 bases. V lost 7 bases, J lost 5 bases, and 23 bases stayed unmatched. Per germline, CDR1 DFQATT and CDR2 SNEGSKA (reference sequence). The CDR3 has 18 residues. The CDR3 loop is CSGTRRQGEVLYEYGYTF. The CDR3, as DNA: TGCAGTGGCACCCGGCGACAGGGGGAAGTCCTATATGAATATGGCTACACCTTC.

The chain uses TRBV12-3 or TRBV12-4 and TRBJ1-2; the D gene is possibly TRBD1 (6 bases). V lost 4 bases, J lost 4 bases, and 10 bases lay in between. This CDR3 spans 13 amino acids. DNA of the CDR3: TGTGCCAGCAGTTCGGACAGATTCTATGGCTACACCTTC. It translates to CASSSDRFYGYTF.

This rearrangement joins TRBV29-1 to TRBJ1-2; no definite D call. The V gene lost 1 base and the J gene lost 6 bases, with 15 bases spanning the gap. The CDR3 covers 14 residues. The germline V gene encodes CDR1 SQVTM and CDR2 ANQGSEA. CDR3 amino acids: CSVEGRPGWDGYTF. The CDR3 nucleotides are TGCAGCGTTGAAGGGCGACCCGGCTGGGATGGCTACACCTTC.

This clonotype was recorded only once. The J gene is TRBJ1-2, the V gene TRBV27, with 9 bases aligning to TRBD1. This CDR3 has 17 amino acids. Germline CDR1 MNHEY, CDR2 SMNVEV (reference sequence). With V trimmed by 5 bases and J by 5 bases, 15 bases remained unmatched. This CDR3 reads CASSSIPRDRDLYGYTF. The DNA of the CDR3 is TGTGCCAGCAGTAGCATTCCCCGGGACAGGGATTTGTATGGCTACACCTTC.

The rearrangement uses TRBV12-5 and TRBJ2-2, with no clear D. The V gene's germline CDR1 is LGHNT and CDR2 FRNRAP. This CDR3 has 14 residues. V dropped 4 bases and J dropped 7 bases, with 13 bases sitting between them. CDR3 amino acids: CASGSTGSGGELFF. CDR3 in DNA: TGTGCTAGTGGTTCTACCGGGTCCGGCGGGGAGCTGTTTTTT. The full variable domain, its missing parts supplied by reference TRBV12-5 and TRBJ2-2, is DARVTQTPRHKVTEMGQEVTMRCQPILGHNTVFWYRQTMMQGLELLAYFRNRAPLDDSGMPKDRFSAEMPDATLATLKIQPSEPRDSAVYFCASGSTGSGGELFFGEGSRLTVL.

This sequence joins TRBV6-2 or TRBV6-3 and TRBJ2-7, with TRBD1 identical over 8 bases. The CDR3 has 16 amino acids. V shed 3 bases and J 4 bases; nucleotides not matched to a gene: 11. Germline V lookup: CDR1 MNHEY, CDR2 SVGEGT. CDR3 nucleotides: TGTGCCAGCAGTTATATGCGCGGACAGGGACTTTACGAGCAGTACTTC. Its translation: CASSYMRGQGLYEQYF.

This chain connects TRBV28 to TRBJ1-6; a weak D match, TRBD1 (5 bases). This CDR3 has 19 amino acids. The V and J ends lost 7 bases and 7 bases respectively, with 29 bases between them. The germline V gene encodes CDR1 MDHEN and CDR2 SYDVKM. The CDR3 region is CASNSDQIPIQWGNSPLHF. In DNA, the CDR3 is TGTGCCAGCAACTCCGATCAGATCCCGATACAATGGGGGAATTCACCCCTCCACTTT.

The V gene is TRBV20-1, the J gene TRBJ1-2, with D unclear. This CDR3 contains 12 residues. Looked up from germline, CDR1 is DFQATT and CDR2 is SNEGSKA (reference sequence). V was shortened by 2 bases and J by 2 bases, with 6 bases between the two germline ends. CDR3 protein: CSARTGNYGYTF. Written as DNA, the CDR3 is TGCAGTGCTAGAACGGGGAACTATGGCTACACCTTC.

The V and J genes are TRBV9 and TRBJ1-5; possible D gene TRBD1, 5 bases. The ends were cut back, 4 bases at V and 3 bases at J, with 14 bases in the middle. The CDR3 has 15 amino acids. Germline assignment: CDR1 SGDLS and CDR2 YYNGEE. The CDR3 nucleotides read TGTGCCAGCAGCCCTGGACACAATGACAATCAGCCCCAGCATTTT. Translated, it gives CASSPGHNDNQPQHF.

The V call is TRBV20-1, the J call TRBJ2-7; no definite D call. Germline loops: CDR1 DFQATT, CDR2 SNEGSKA (reference sequence). The CDR3 has 12 amino acids. V was cut by 0 bases and J by 6 bases, with 9 bases left in between. CDR3 nucleotide sequence: TGCAGTGCTAGAGATCTCTGGGGCGAGCAGTACTTC. Translation gives CSARDLWGEQYF.

This rearrangement joins TRBV4-1 to TRBJ1-2, with TRBD1 matching 7 bases. The germline V gene encodes CDR1 MGHRA and CDR2 YSYEKL. The ends lost 3 bases at V and 8 bases at J; junction bases unmatched: 9. This CDR3 has 14 residues. The CDR3 here is CASSQTRDREGYTF. The CDR3 DNA reads as TGCGCCAGCAGCCAGACCCGAGACAGGGAAGGCTACACCTTC.

The chain couples TRBV11-2 to TRBJ1-6; 7 nucleotides line up with TRBD1. This CDR3 region has 17 residues. Trimming at V came to 1 base and at J to 7 bases, leaving 10 bases not matched to a gene. CDR1 is SGHAT and CDR2 is FQNNGV in the germline V gene. Here the CDR3 reads CASSLGSGTEPNSPLHF. The DNA for the CDR3 is TGTGCCAGCAGCTTAGGATCTGGGACAGAGCCCAATTCACCCCTCCACTTT. The full variable domain, with the rest looked up from reference TRBV11-2 and TRBJ1-6, is EAGVAQSPRYKIIEKRQSVAFWCNPISGHATLYWYQQILGQGPKLLIQFQNNGVVDDSQLPKDRFSAERLKGVDSTLKIQPAKLEDSAVYLCASSLGSGTEPNSPLHFGNGTRLTVT.